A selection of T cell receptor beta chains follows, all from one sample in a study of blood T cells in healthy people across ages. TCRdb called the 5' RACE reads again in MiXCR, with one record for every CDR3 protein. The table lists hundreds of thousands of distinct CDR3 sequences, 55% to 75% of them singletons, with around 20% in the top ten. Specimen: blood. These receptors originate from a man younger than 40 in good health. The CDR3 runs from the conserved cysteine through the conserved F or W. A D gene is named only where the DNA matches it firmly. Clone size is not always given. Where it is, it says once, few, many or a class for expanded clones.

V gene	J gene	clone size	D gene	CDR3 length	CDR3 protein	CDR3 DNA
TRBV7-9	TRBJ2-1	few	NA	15	CASSLWRSSYNEQFF	TGTGCCAGCAGCTTATGGCGGAGCTCCTACAATGAGCAGTTCTTC
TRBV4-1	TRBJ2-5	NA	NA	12	CASSQDWNEQYF	TGCGCCAGCAGCCAAGACTGGAATGAGCAGTACTTC
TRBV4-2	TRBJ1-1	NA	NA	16	CASSQNPSQGITEAFF	TGTGCCAGCAGCCAAAACCCATCACAGGGAATCACTGAAGCTTTCTTT
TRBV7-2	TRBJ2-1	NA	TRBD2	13	CASSLVSSGQQFF	TGTGCCAGCAGCTTAGTGTCTAGCGGGCAGCAGTTCTTC
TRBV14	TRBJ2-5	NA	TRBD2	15	CASSRTGLAIREQYF	TGTGCCAGCAGCCGAACGGGACTAGCGATAAGGGAGCAGTACTTC
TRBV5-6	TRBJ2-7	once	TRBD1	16	CASSGGRDRVLYEQYF	TGTGCCAGCAGCGGCGGCCGGGACAGGGTCCTCTACGAGCAGTACTTC
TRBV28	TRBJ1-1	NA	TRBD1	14	CASSSSGQSTEAFF	TGTGCCAGCAGCTCCTCGGGACAGAGCACTGAAGCTTTCTTT
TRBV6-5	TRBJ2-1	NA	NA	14	CASSYGATYNEQFF	TGTGCCAGCAGTTACGGCGCCACCTACAATGAGCAGTTCTTC
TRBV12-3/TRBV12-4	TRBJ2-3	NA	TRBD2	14	CASSSSGGYYTQYF	TGTGCCAGCAGCTCCAGCGGGGGGTATTATACGCAGTATTTT
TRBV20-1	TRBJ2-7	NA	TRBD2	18	CSARAPGPAGGSSYEQYF	TGCAGTGCTAGAGCGCCGGGACCAGCGGGAGGGAGCTCCTACGAGCAGTACTTC
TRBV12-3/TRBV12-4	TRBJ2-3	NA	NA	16	CASSLGGRLSTDTQYF	TGTGCCAGCAGTTTAGGTGGCAGGCTTAGCACAGATACGCAGTATTTT
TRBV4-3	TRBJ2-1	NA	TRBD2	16	CASSQDLLAGEREQFF	TGCGCCAGCAGCCAAGATCTACTAGCGGGAGAACGTGAGCAGTTCTTC
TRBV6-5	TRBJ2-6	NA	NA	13	CASFSSGANVLTF	TGTGCCAGCTTCAGCTCTGGGGCCAACGTCCTGACTTTC
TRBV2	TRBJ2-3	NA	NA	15	CASSEVGFSTDTQYF	TGTGCCAGCAGTGAAGTGGGGTTTTCCACAGATACGCAGTATTTT
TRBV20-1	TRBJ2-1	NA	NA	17	CSARDRSRHSKLNEQFF	TGCAGTGCTAGAGATCGAAGTCGGCACTCAAAGCTCAATGAGCAGTTCTTC
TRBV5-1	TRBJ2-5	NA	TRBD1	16	CASSLGDRANAETQYF	TGCGCCAGCAGTTTAGGGGACAGGGCGAATGCGGAGACCCAGTACTTC
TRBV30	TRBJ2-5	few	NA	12	CAYWQGGETQYF	TGTGCCTATTGGCAGGGAGGAGAGACCCAGTACTTC
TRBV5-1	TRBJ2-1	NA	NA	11	CASRMDNEQFF	TGCGCCAGCAGGATGGACAATGAGCAGTTCTTC
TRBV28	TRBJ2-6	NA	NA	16	CASSPLNTYGANVLTF	TGTGCCAGCAGTCCTCTTAACACGTATGGGGCCAACGTCCTGACTTTC
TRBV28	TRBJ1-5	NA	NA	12	CASSSIVNPQHF	TGTGCCAGCAGTTCCATCGTGAACCCCCAGCATTTT
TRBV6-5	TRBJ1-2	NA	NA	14	CASTQGSLRYGYTF	TGTGCCAGCACCCAGGGCTCTCTCCGCTATGGCTACACCTTC
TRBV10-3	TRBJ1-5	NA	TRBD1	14	CAIGEGDRGQPQHF	TGTGCCATCGGCGAGGGAGACAGGGGGCAGCCCCAGCATTTT
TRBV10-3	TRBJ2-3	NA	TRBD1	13	CAIIRTGGDTQYF	TGTGCCATCATACGGACAGGGGGGGATACGCAGTATTTT
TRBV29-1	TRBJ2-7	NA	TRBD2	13	CSALAPSSYEQYF	TGCAGCGCACTAGCGCCGAGCTCCTACGAGCAGTACTTC
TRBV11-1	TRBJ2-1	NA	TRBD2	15	CASSLEGTSANEQFF	TGTGCCAGCAGCTTAGAGGGGACTAGCGCTAATGAGCAGTTCTTC
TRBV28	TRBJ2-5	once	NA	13	CASSLPVKETQYF	TGTGCCAGCAGTTTACCAGTGAAAGAGACCCAGTACTTC
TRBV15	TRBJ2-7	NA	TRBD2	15	CATSRSSGSGYEQYF	TGTGCCACCAGCAGAAGTAGCGGGAGCGGGTACGAGCAGTACTTC
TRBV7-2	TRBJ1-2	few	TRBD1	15	CASSLVGGQGDGYTF	TGTGCCAGCAGCTTAGTGGGTGGACAGGGAGATGGCTACACCTTC
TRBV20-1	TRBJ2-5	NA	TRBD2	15	CSARRTSGTGETQYF	TGCAGTGCGAGGAGGACTAGCGGGACGGGGGAGACCCAGTACTTC
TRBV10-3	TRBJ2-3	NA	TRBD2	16	CAINPSAGVVADTQYF	TGTGCCATCAATCCATCGGCGGGAGTTGTAGCAGATACGCAGTATTTT
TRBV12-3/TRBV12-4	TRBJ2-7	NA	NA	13	CASRRARSYEQYF	TGTGCCAGCAGAAGGGCTAGGAGTTACGAGCAGTACTTC
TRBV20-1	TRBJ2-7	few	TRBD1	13	CSARGQGPYEQYF	TGCAGTGCTAGGGGACAGGGCCCCTACGAGCAGTACTTC
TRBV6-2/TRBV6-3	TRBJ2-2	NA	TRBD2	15	CASSQGGLGTGELFF	TGTGCCAGCAGCCAGGGAGGGCTTGGCACCGGGGAGCTGTTTTTT
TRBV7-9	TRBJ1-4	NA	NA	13	CASSADLNEKLFF	TGTGCCAGCAGCGCGGACCTTAATGAAAAACTGTTTTTT
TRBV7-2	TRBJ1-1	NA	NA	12	CASSWDQAEAFF	TGTGCCAGCAGCTGGGATCAGGCTGAAGCTTTCTTT
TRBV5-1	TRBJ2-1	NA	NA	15	CASSPYAQRVNEQFF	TGCGCCAGCAGCCCTTACGCCCAGCGGGTCAATGAGCAGTTCTTC
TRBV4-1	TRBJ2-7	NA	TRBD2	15	CASSQGSASGYEQYF	TGCGCCAGCAGCCAGGGAAGCGCTAGCGGCTACGAGCAGTACTTC
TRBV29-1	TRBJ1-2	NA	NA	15	CSVAKYRDQIFGYTF	TGCAGCGTAGCCAAATACAGGGACCAAATTTTTGGCTACACCTTC
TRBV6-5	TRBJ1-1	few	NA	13	CASSYGAETEAFF	TGTGCCAGCAGTTATGGGGCGGAAACTGAAGCTTTCTTT
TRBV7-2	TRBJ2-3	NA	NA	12	CASSRDRNTQYF	TGTGCCAGCAGCCGAGACAGAAATACGCAGTATTTT
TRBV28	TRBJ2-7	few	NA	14	CASSSWGRQASEYF	TGTGCCAGCAGCTCCTGGGGCCGACAGGCCTCGGAGTACTTC
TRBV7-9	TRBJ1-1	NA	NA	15	CASSSNGGMNTEAFF	TGTGCCAGCAGTTCTAATGGGGGTATGAACACTGAAGCTTTCTTT
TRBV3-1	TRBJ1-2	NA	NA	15	CASSHGIGGGDGYTF	TGTGCCAGCAGCCATGGTATTGGGGGCGGGGATGGCTACACCTTC
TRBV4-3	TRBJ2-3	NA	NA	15	CASSQGHLSVDTQYF	TGCGCCAGCAGCCAAGGGCACCTGTCCGTCGATACGCAGTATTTT
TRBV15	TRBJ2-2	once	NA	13	CATSGGKAGELFF	TGTGCCACCAGCGGGGGCAAGGCGGGGGAGCTGTTTTTT
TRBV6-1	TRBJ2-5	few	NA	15	CASTDPGQPQETQYF	TGTGCCAGCACTGACCCTGGACAACCCCAAGAGACCCAGTACTTC
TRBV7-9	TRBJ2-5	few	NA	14	CASSADGLLETQYF	TGTGCCAGCAGCGCTGACGGCTTACTAGAGACCCAGTACTTC
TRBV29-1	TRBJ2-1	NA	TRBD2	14	CSVVLADYQETQFF	TGCAGCGTTGTTCTAGCGGACTACCAAGAGACCCAGTTCTTC
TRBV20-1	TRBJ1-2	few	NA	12	CSAPGVLYGYTF	TGCAGTGCCCCGGGCGTCCTCTATGGCTACACCTTC
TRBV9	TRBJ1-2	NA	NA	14	CASSPSGVNYGYTF	TGTGCCAGCAGCCCCTCTGGGGTCAACTATGGCTACACCTTC
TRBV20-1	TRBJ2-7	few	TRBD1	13	CSAREQGTSEQYF	TGCAGTGCTAGAGAACAGGGGACAAGTGAGCAGTACTTC
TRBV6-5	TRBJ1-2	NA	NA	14	CASSPLGGVYGYTF	TGTGCCAGCAGTCCGCTAGGAGGGGTATATGGCTACACCTTC